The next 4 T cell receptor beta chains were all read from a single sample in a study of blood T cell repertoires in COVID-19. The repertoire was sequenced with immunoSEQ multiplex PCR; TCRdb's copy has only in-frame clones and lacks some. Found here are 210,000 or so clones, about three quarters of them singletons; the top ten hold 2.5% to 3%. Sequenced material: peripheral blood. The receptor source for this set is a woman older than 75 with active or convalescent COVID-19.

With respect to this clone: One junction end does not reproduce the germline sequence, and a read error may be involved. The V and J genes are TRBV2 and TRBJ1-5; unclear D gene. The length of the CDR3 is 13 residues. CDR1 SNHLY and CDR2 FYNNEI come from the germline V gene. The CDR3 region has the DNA TGTGCCAGCAAAGACACTCAGAATCAGCTCCAGCATTTT. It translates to CASKDTQNQLQHF.

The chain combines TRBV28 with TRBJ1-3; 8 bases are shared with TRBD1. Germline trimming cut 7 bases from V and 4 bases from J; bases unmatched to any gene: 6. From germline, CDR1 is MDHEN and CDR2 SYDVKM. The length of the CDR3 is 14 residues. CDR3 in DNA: TGTGCCAGCACCAAGACAGGGGACGGAAACACCATATATTTT. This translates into CASTKTGDGNTIYF.

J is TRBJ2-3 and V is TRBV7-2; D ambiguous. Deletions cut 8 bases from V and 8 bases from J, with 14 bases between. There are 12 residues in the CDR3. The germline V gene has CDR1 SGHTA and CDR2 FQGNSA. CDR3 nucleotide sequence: TGTGCCAGCCGCCCTACGTCCGCTACGCAGTATTTT. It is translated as CASRPTSATQYF.

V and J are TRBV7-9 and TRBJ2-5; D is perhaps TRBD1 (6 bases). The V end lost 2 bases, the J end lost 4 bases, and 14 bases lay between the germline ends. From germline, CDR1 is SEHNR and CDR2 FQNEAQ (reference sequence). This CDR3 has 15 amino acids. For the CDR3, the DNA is TGTGCCAGCAGCTTAAGCCGGCAGGGGCCAGAGACCCAGTACTTC. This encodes CASSLSRQGPETQYF.